Listed here is a single TCR beta chain. This sample was included in a study of technical replicates of blood from a few donors. After removal of 5 bases from V and 2 bases from J, the junction contained 5 bases not matched to a gene. CDR3 length: 16 amino acids. In germline, CDR1 is SGHNT, CDR2 YENEEA. Clones were sequenced by immunoSEQ multiplex PCR, and TCRdb holds only the in-frame ones, with some missing. Of around 72,000 clones in the sample, 95% to 98% were seen once. Material: T cells isolated from PBMCs. V gene TRBV11-3 combines with J gene TRBJ2-5; the match to TRBD2 covers 13 bases. The TCR comes from a human donor in good health. This CDR3 reads CASSPGTSGTQETQYF. The CDR3 DNA reads as TGTGCCAGCAGCCCCGGGACTAGCGGGACACAAGAGACCCAGTACTTC.